The 24 T cell receptor beta chains below come from one sample, sequenced in a study of T cell responses to AZD1222 COVID-19 vaccine. Profiled with immunoSEQ multiplex PCR; TCRdb holds only in-frame clones, not every one. The profile shows about 120,000 clones, more than 85% of them singletons. Material: peripheral blood, obtained 28 days after the second AZD1222 dose. The receptors come from an adult who received the AZD1222 COVID-19 vaccine.

The rearrangement uses TRBV6-1 and TRBJ2-6, with TRBD1 matching 7 bases. Germline lookup yields CDR1 MNHNS and CDR2 SASEGT. The length of the CDR3 is 17 residues. The trim removed 4 bases at V and 0 bases at J, leaving 6 bases unmatched. The CDR3 spells CASSVRQGNSGANVLTF. DNA of the CDR3: TGTGCCAGCAGTGTCCGACAGGGTAACTCTGGGGCCAACGTCCTGACTTTC.

This CDR3 reads CASSPSQVEAFF. The CDR3 nucleotides are TGTGCCAGCTCACCGTCACAGGTTGAAGCTTTCTTT. This chain joins TRBV18 and TRBJ1-1; possible D gene TRBD1, 5 bases. Germline CDR1 is KGHSH and CDR2 is LQKENI. This CDR3 spans 12 amino acids. V dropped 3 bases and J dropped 7 bases, with 9 bases sitting between them.

The rearrangement uses TRBV11-2 and TRBJ2-1, with 9 positions matching TRBD1. Losses at the gene ends were 1 base for V and 9 bases for J; bases not matched to a gene: 10. Germline lookup yields CDR1 SGHAT and CDR2 FQNNGV. This CDR3 has 16 amino acids. DNA for the CDR3: TGTGCCAGCAGCTTAGGGCGGGACAGGGTGTCAGTTGAGCAGTTCTTC. Translated: CASSLGRDRVSVEQFF.

This chain links TRBV5-1 with TRBJ2-3; 7 bases line up with TRBD2. Germline lookup yields CDR1 SGHRS and CDR2 YFSETQ. V shed 0 bases and J 4 bases; nucleotides not matched to a gene: 5. This CDR3 is 15 amino acids long. This CDR3 reads CASSLGRGRPDTQYF. The CDR3 bases are TGCGCCAGCAGCTTGGGGCGGGGGAGGCCAGATACGCAGTATTTT.

The chain employs TRBV5-1 and TRBJ2-3, with D maybe TRBD1 (6 bases). The germline CDR1 and CDR2 sequences are SGHRS and YFSETQ. The CDR3 contains 15 residues. V was pared by 5 bases and J by 9 bases, with 22 bases between. In DNA, the CDR3 is TGCGCCAGCAGACCTACCTTAGTGGGGGCTCCCACGCAGTATTTT. Protein sequence: CASRPTLVGAPTQYF. The full variable domain, completed using reference TRBV5-1 and TRBJ2-3, is KAGVTQTPRYLIKTRGQQVTLSCSPISGHRSVSWYQQTPGQGLQFLFEYFSETQRNKGNFPGRFSGRQFSNSRSEMNVSTLELGDSALYLCASRPTLVGAPTQYFGPGTRLTVL.

The V call is TRBV5-1, the J call TRBJ2-2; 7 bases match TRBD2. Trimming cost V 0 bases and J 0 bases; bases outside gene matches: 2. Germline V gene sequence: CDR1 SGHRS, CDR2 YFSETQ. This CDR3 has 16 amino acids. As DNA, the CDR3 is TGCGCCAGCAGCTTGGCCCTAGCGGCGAACACCGGGGAGCTGTTTTTT. It translates to CASSLALAANTGELFF.

The chain couples TRBV6-5 to TRBJ1-3, with 8 bases that match TRBD1. Germline trimming cut 7 bases from V and 4 bases from J; bases unmatched to any gene: 6. Germline lookup yields CDR1 MNHEY and CDR2 SVGAGI. The CDR3 has 14 amino acids. CDR3 DNA: TGTGCCAGCAAAGTGACAGGGGTAGGAAACACCATATATTTT. Protein: CASKVTGVGNTIYF.

The rearrangement uses TRBV18 and TRBJ2-3; D may be TRBD1 or TRBD2 (6 bases each). V gave up 3 bases and J gave up 10 bases, with 14 bases separating them. The germline CDR1 and CDR2 sequences are KGHSH and LQKENI. The CDR3 is 13 residues long. The CDR3 DNA is TGTGCCAGCTCACCGACCCGGGGGCAGGCGCAGTATTTT. It is translated as CASSPTRGQAQYF.

The J gene is TRBJ1-4, the V gene TRBV5-1; TRBD1 matches at 8 bases. V lost 3 bases, J lost 6 bases, and 4 bases stayed unmatched. This CDR3 is built from 14 residues. From germline, CDR1 is SGHRS and CDR2 YFSETQ. CDR3 in DNA: TGCGCCAGCAGCTCAGGGGGCACGGATGAAAAACTGTTTTTT. Amino acid sequence: CASSSGGTDEKLFF.

This chain uses TRBV28 with TRBJ1-2, with unresolved D. The V gene's germline CDR1 is MDHEN and CDR2 SYDVKM. The CDR3 sequence is 13 residues long. V was clipped by 2 bases and J by 4 bases, with 8 bases between them. The CDR3 nucleotides read TGTGCCAGCAGTTTAGGGCCAGCCTATGGCTACACCTTC. Translated: CASSLGPAYGYTF.

The V call is TRBV6-1, the J call TRBJ1-5; D call uncertain. V was cut by 2 bases and J by 8 bases, with 10 bases left in between. The CDR3 has 13 residues. Looked up from germline, CDR1 is MNHNS and CDR2 is SASEGT. The CDR3 reads CASSELGSEPQHF. The CDR3 nucleotides are TGTGCCAGCAGTGAATTGGGGTCGGAGCCCCAGCATTTT.

The chain carries TRBV5-6 and TRBJ1-3; D ambiguous. Germline CDR1 and CDR2: SGHDT and YYEEEE. This CDR3 is 17 amino acids long. V was shortened by 4 bases and J by 2 bases, with 19 bases between the two germline ends. CDR3 residues: CASSPRRSGGPGNTIYF. The CDR3 nucleotides read TGTGCCAGCAGCCCCCGGCGGTCGGGCGGCCCTGGAAACACCATATATTTT. The variable domain in full, completed from reference TRBV5-6 and TRBJ1-3, reads DAGVTQSPTHLIKTRGQQVTLRCSPKSGHDTVSWYQQALGQGPQFIFQYYEEEERQRGNFPDRFSGHQFPNYSSELNVNALLLGDSALYLCASSPRRSGGPGNTIYFGEGSWLTVV.

This chain connects TRBV4-2 to TRBJ1-5; unclear D gene. The CDR3 sequence is 13 residues long. Trimming took off 1 base at V and 6 bases at J, with 7 bases between the two ends. Germline values: CDR1 LGHNA, CDR2 YNFKEQ. The CDR3 DNA reads as TGTGCCAGCAGCCAAGCGGCGGGTCAGCCCCAGCATTTT. Its translation is CASSQAAGQPQHF.

V and J are TRBV7-2 and TRBJ1-4; D is unclear. The germline gives CDR1 SGHTA, CDR2 FQGNSA. This CDR3 has 15 amino acids. The V and J ends lost 6 bases and 0 bases respectively, with 11 bases between them. This CDR3 reads CASRYDGATNEKLFF. DNA for the CDR3: TGTGCCAGCAGATACGACGGAGCAACTAATGAAAAACTGTTTTTT.

The chain couples TRBV29-1 to TRBJ2-1, with D unresolved. Trimming stripped 6 bases from V and 9 bases from J, with 9 bases between. The length of the CDR3 is 10 residues. Per germline, CDR1 SQVTM and CDR2 ANQGSEA. CDR3 protein: CSVERFEQFF. CDR3 bases: TGCAGCGTGGAGCGATTTGAGCAGTTCTTC.

This rearrangement joins TRBV19 to TRBJ1-5; D is perhaps TRBD1 (5 bases). Looked up from germline, CDR1 is LNHDA and CDR2 is SQIVND (reference sequence). The V end was cut by 7 bases, the J end by 0 bases, with 13 bases between. This CDR3 region has 15 residues. In DNA form, the CDR3 reads TGTGCCAGTAAGGAGGGGCTAATTAGCAATCAGCCCCAGCATTTT. Its protein is CASKEGLISNQPQHF.

The chain combines TRBV19 with TRBJ1-3, with D unclear. Germline CDR1 reads LNHDA; CDR2 reads SQIVND (reference sequence). This CDR3 spans 13 amino acids. Trimming stripped 7 bases from V and 0 bases from J, with 7 bases between. In DNA, the CDR3 is TGTGCCAGTATCTTGGGCTCTGGAAACACCATATATTTT. It encodes CASILGSGNTIYF.

This sequence joins TRBV14 and TRBJ2-7; D is perhaps TRBD1 (6 bases). Deletions cut 0 bases from V and 3 bases from J, with 12 bases between. The CDR3 is 15 residues long. The V gene's germline CDR1 is SGHDN and CDR2 FVKESK. Here the CDR3 DNA reads TGTGCCAGCAGCCAAGAAACAGGGACGATCTACGAGCAGTACTTC. Amino acid sequence: CASSQETGTIYEQYF.

In this sample, this clone turned up once. This rearrangement joins TRBV11-3 to TRBJ2-3; 12 nucleotides match TRBD2. CDR1 is SGHNT, CDR2 YENEEA, per germline. The CDR3 runs to 15 residues. V lost 5 bases to trimming and J lost 4 bases; unmatched junction nucleotides: 4. The CDR3: CASSPSGGAADTQYF. In nucleotides, the CDR3 is TGTGCCAGCAGCCCTAGCGGGGGGGCCGCAGATACGCAGTATTTT.

V and J are TRBV4-1 and TRBJ2-1; TRBD1 agrees at 10 bases. The germline gives CDR1 MGHRA, CDR2 YSYEKL. The V and J ends lost 3 bases and 8 bases, in that order; junction bases with no gene match: 7. The CDR3 sequence is 15 residues long. This chain's CDR3 is CASSQAGTGVHEQFF. DNA of the CDR3: TGCGCCAGCAGCCAGGCCGGGACAGGGGTCCATGAGCAGTTCTTC.

This rearrangement joins TRBV30 to TRBJ1-6; D uncertain. From germline, CDR1 is GTSNPN and CDR2 SVGIG (reference sequence). The CDR3 consists of 15 residues. V dropped 4 bases and J dropped 0 bases, with 10 bases sitting between them. CDR3 amino acids: CAWTKENSYNSPLHF. The CDR3 DNA reads TGTGCCTGGACGAAGGAGAACTCCTATAATTCACCCCTCCACTTT.

The rearrangement uses TRBV5-5 and TRBJ2-6; D possibly corresponds to TRBD1 (6 bases). Germline V lookup: CDR1 SGHKS, CDR2 YYEKEE (reference sequence). The CDR3 contains 15 residues. The V gene lost 4 bases and the J gene lost 1 base, with 9 bases spanning the gap. The CDR3 DNA reads as TGTGCCAGCAGCGGGACACCGTCTGGGGCCAACGTCCTGACTTTC. It yields the protein CASSGTPSGANVLTF.

A single count supports this clone. The chain uses TRBV9 and TRBJ1-5; 10 bases map to TRBD1. CDR1 SGDLS and CDR2 YYNGEE come from the germline V gene. The CDR3 is 15 amino acids. Trimming cost V 4 bases and J 3 bases; bases outside gene matches: 4. CDR3 sequence reads: CASSTGQGINQPQHF. CDR3 sequence (DNA): TGTGCCAGCAGCACGGGACAGGGGATCAATCAGCCCCAGCATTTT.

The V and J genes are TRBV5-1 and TRBJ2-2; 8 nucleotides match TRBD1. The J segment lost 7 bases and the V segment lost 1 base, leaving 6 bases of the junction unmatched. The CDR3 has 15 residues. CDR1 SGHRS and CDR2 YFSETQ come from the germline V gene. CDR3 loop: CASSLSQGADGELFF. Written as DNA, the CDR3 is TGCGCCAGCAGCTTGAGTCAGGGGGCAGACGGGGAGCTGTTTTTT.